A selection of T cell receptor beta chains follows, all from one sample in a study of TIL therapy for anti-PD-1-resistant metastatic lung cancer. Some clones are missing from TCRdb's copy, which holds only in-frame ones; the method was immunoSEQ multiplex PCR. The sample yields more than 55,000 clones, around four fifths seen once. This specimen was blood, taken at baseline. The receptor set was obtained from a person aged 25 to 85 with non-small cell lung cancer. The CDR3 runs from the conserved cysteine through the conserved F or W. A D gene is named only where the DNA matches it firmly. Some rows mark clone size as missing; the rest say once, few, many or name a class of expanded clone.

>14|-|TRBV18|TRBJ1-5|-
CASSEGNPNQPQHF
TGTGCCAGCTCAGAGGGGAATCCCAATCAGCCCCAGCATTTT
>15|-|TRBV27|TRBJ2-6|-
CASSPIRAGANVLTF
TGTGCCAGCAGTCCCATTCGGGCTGGGGCCAACGTCCTGACTTTC
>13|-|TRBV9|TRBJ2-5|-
CASSVDYRETQYF
TGTGCCAGCAGCGTAGATTATCGGGAGACCCAGTACTTC
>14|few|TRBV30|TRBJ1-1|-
CAWSPGGMNTEAFF
TGTGCCTGGAGTCCTGGGGGGATGAACACTGAAGCTTTCTTT
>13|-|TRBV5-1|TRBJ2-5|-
CASRSGAGETQYF
TGCGCCAGCAGGTCTGGGGCAGGAGAGACCCAGTACTTC
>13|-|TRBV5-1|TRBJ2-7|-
CASSLKGSYEQYF
TGCGCCAGCAGCTTAAAGGGTTCCTACGAGCAGTACTTC
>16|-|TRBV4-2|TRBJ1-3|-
CASSQDSPRSGNTIYF
TGTGCCAGCAGCCAAGACTCCCCGAGGTCTGGAAACACCATATATTTT
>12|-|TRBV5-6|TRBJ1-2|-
CASSSDTYGYTF
TGTGCCAGCAGCTCGGACACGTATGGCTACACCTTC
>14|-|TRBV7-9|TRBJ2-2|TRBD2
CASSSTSGAPVLFF
TGTGCCAGCAGTTCGACTAGCGGGGCCCCCGTGCTGTTTTTT
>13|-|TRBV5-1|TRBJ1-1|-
CASSPGFGTEAFF
TGCGCCAGCAGCCCGGGTTTTGGGACTGAAGCTTTCTTT
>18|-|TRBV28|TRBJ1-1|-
CASSSTTGSPPRNTEAFF
TGTGCCAGCAGTTCAACGACCGGGTCCCCCCCGAGGAACACTGAAGCTTTCTTT
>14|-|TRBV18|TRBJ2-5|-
CASSNQGTQETQYF
TGTGCCAGCTCTAACCAGGGAACCCAAGAGACCCAGTACTTC
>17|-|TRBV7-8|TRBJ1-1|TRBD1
CASSSTFYRGENTEAFF
TGTGCCAGCAGCTCCACATTTTACAGGGGGGAGAACACTGAAGCTTTCTTT
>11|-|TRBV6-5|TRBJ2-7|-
CASSSTREQYF
TGTGCCAGCAGTTCTACCCGCGAGCAGTACTTC
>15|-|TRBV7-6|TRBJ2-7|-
CASSLGDARSYEQYF
TGTGCCAGCAGCTTAGGGGATGCCAGGTCCTACGAGCAGTACTTC
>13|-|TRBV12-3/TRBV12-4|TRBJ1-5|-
CASSQYSNQPQHF
TGTGCCAGCAGCCAATATAGCAATCAGCCCCAGCATTTT
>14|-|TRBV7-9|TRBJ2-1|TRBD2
CASSYRGGFNEQFF
TGTGCCAGCAGCTACCGGGGGGGTTTCAATGAGCAGTTCTTC
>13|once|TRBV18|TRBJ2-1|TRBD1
CASSQQGDNEQFF
TGTGCCAGCTCACAACAGGGGGACAATGAGCAGTTCTTC
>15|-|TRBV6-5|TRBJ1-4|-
CASSYSLATNEKLFF
TGTGCCAGCAGTTACTCGTTAGCAACGAATGAAAAACTGTTTTTT
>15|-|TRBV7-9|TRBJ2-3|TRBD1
CASSTGTEPTDTQYF
TGTGCCAGCAGCACGGGGACAGAACCCACAGATACGCAGTATTTT
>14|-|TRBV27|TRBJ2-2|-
CASFSRLNTGELFF
TGTGCCAGCTTTTCACGGCTTAACACCGGGGAGCTGTTTTTT
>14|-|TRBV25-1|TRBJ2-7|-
CASSEYTGTYEQYF
TGTGCCAGCAGTGAATATACAGGTACCTACGAGCAGTACTTC
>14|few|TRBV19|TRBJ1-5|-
CASSFQGSNQPQHF
TGTGCCAGTAGTTTCCAGGGTAGCAATCAGCCCCAGCATTTT
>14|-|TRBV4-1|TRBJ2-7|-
CASSQGHGTYEQYF
TGCGCCAGCAGCCAAGGACACGGGACCTACGAGCAGTACTTC